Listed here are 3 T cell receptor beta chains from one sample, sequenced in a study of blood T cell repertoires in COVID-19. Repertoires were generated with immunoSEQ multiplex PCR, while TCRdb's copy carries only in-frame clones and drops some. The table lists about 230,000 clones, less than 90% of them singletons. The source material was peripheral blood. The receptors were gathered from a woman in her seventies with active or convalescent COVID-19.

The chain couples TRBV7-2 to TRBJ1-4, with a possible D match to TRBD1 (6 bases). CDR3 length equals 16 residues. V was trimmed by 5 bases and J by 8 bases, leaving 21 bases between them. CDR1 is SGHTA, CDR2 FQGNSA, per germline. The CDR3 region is CASSPRVGGLGEKLFF. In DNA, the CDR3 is TGTGCCAGCAGCCCCAGGGTGGGGGGGCTGGGGGAAAAACTGTTTTTT.

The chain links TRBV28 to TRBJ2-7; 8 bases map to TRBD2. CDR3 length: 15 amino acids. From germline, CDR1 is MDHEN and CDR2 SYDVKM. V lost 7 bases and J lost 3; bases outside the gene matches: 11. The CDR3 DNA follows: TGTGCCAGCACCCCTGCGGGGGGCAGAAACTACGAGCAGTACTTC. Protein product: CASTPAGGRNYEQYF.

DNA for the CDR3: TGTGCCTGGAGTGGTGGGACAGTGAACACTGAAGCTTTCTTT. Translation: CAWSGGTVNTEAFF. This chain connects TRBV30 to TRBJ1-1, with 7 bases aligning to TRBD1. Germline V CDR1 and CDR2: GTSNPN, SVGIG (reference sequence). The CDR3 has 14 amino acids. V trimming: 1 base; J trimming: 0 bases; junction bases outside the gene matches: 2. Combining the CDR3 with reference TRBV30 and TRBJ1-1 gives the whole variable domain SQTIHQWPATLVQPVGSPLSLECTVEGTSNPNLYWYRQAAGRGLQLLFYSVGIGQISSEVPQNLSASRPQDRQFILSSKKLLLSDSGFYLCAWSGGTVNTEAFFGQGTRLTVV.